These 10 T cell receptor beta chains originate from one sample sequenced in a study of regulatory dendritic cells for organ transplantation. The assay was immunoSEQ multiplex PCR, and TCRdb's table has in-frame clones only and misses some. Of 20,000 to 25,000 clones listed, 60% to 80% are singletons. The material sequenced was memory CD4+ T cells from blood. Subset noted: CD45RO+ memory T cells. The receptors derive from a human donor in good health.

The rearrangement uses TRBV28 and TRBJ1-1, with D unresolved. The CDR3 is 11 residues long. Germline values: CDR1 MDHEN, CDR2 SYDVKM. Trimming removed 3 bases at V and 10 bases at J, with 9 bases between. The CDR3, as DNA: TGTGCCAGCAGTTTTCCTCGGGGAGCTTTCTTT. This sequence encodes CASSFPRGAFF. Drawing the rest from reference TRBV28 and TRBJ1-1, the complete variable domain is DVKVTQSSRYLVKRTGEKVFLECVQDMDHENMFWYRQDPGLGLRLIYFSYDVKMKEKGDIPEGYSVSREKKERFSLILESASTNQTSMYLCASSFPRGAFFGQGTRLTVV.

The rearrangement links TRBV4-1 to TRBJ2-3; TRBD1 agrees at 7 bases. This CDR3 has 17 residues. Germline values: CDR1 MGHRA, CDR2 YSYEKL. The trim removed 4 bases at V and 9 bases at J, leaving 19 bases unmatched. The CDR3 DNA follows: TGCGCCAGCAGCCTCGGGGTACAGGGGAACGTCCAAGGCACGCAGTATTTT. This codes for CASSLGVQGNVQGTQYF.

Here the CDR3 DNA reads TGCGCCAGCAGCCAAGGACAGGGGATAACGAATGAAAAACTGTTTTTT. Protein sequence: CASSQGQGITNEKLFF. This rearrangement joins TRBV5-1 to TRBJ1-4, with 9 bases aligning to TRBD1. This CDR3 comprises 16 residues. Trimming took 4 bases from V and 5 from J; bases not matched to a gene: 9. CDR1 and CDR2 from the germline V gene are SGHRS and YFSETQ.

This chain uses TRBV9 with TRBJ1-5, with no clear D. V gave up 0 bases and J gave up 2 bases, with 12 bases separating them. Looked up from germline, CDR1 is SGDLS and CDR2 is YYNGEE. The length of the CDR3 is 16 residues. In DNA, the CDR3 is TGTGCCAGCAGCGTAGACCCGGGAAACGGCAATCAGCCCCAGCATTTT. Its translation: CASSVDPGNGNQPQHF. Full variable domain (rest looked up from reference TRBV9 and TRBJ1-5): DSGVTQTPKHLITATGQRVTLRCSPRSGDLSVYWYQQSLDQGLQFLIQYYNGEERAKGNILERFSAQQFPDLHSELNLSSLELGDSALYFCASSVDPGNGNQPQHFGDGTRLSIL.

The gene calls are TRBV9 and TRBJ2-3; 11 bases map to TRBD2. With 6 bases clipped from V and 0 bases from J, the junction kept 9 bases outside the gene matches. Germline CDR1 reads SGDLS; CDR2 reads YYNGEE. The CDR3 has 17 amino acids. The CDR3 DNA follows: TGTGCCAGCAAGCGGGCTAGCGGGGGGACTAGCACAGATACGCAGTATTTT. Its protein is CASKRASGGTSTDTQYF.

The chain joins TRBV5-1 to TRBJ2-3; the D gene is possibly TRBD2 (6 bases). V gave up 6 bases and J gave up 2 bases, with 16 bases separating them. The germline CDR1 and CDR2 sequences are SGHRS and YFSETQ. This CDR3 is built from 15 residues. The CDR3 sequence: CASNQIGGNTDTQYF. The CDR3, as DNA: TGCGCCAGCAACCAGATTGGGGGGAACACAGATACGCAGTATTTT.

A few counts support this clone. The chain has TRBV18 and TRBJ1-4; TRBD1 agrees at 9 bases. CDR3 length equals 13 residues. V lost 6 bases, J lost 6 bases, and 2 bases stayed unmatched. Germline V lookup: CDR1 KGHSH, CDR2 LQKENI. The CDR3 sequence: CASSRDRDEKLFF. CDR3 sequence (DNA): TGTGCCAGCTCTCGGGACAGGGATGAAAAACTGTTTTTT. Variable domain in full (rest from reference TRBV18 and TRBJ1-4): NAGVMQNPRHLVRRRGQEARLRCSPMKGHSHVYWYRQLPEEGLKFMVYLQKENIIDESGMPKERFSAEFPKEGPSILRIQQVVRGDSAAYFCASSRDRDEKLFFGSGTQLSVL.

The genes are TRBV7-2 and TRBJ1-4; 8 nucleotides match TRBD1. CDR3 length equals 20 residues. The germline CDR1 and CDR2 sequences are SGHTA and FQGNSA. Germline trimming cut 0 bases from V and 10 bases from J; bases unmatched to any gene: 22. The CDR3 nucleotides read TGTGCCAGCAGCTTAGCGCTAGTCGGTCGCGCAGGGGGCGCATCGGGAAAACTGTTTTTT. It codes for CASSLALVGRAGGASGKLFF. Combining the CDR3 with reference TRBV7-2 and TRBJ1-4 gives the whole variable domain GAGVSQSPSNKVTEKGKDVELRCDPISGHTALYWYRQSLGQGLEFLIYFQGNSAPDKSGLPSDRFSAERTGGSVSTLTIQRTQQEDSAVYLCASSLALVGRAGGASGKLFFGSGTQLSVL.

The CDR3 DNA sequence: TGTGCCAGCAGCCCCAGGGGGCTAGGGCAGGCCCTCCACTTT. Translated, it gives CASSPRGLGQALHF. V gene TRBV11-2 combines with J gene TRBJ1-6; 8 positions match TRBD1. The V segment lost 5 bases and the J segment 14 bases; nucleotides outside the gene matches: 11. CDR1 is SGHAT, CDR2 FQNNGV, per germline. The CDR3 length is 14 residues.

This chain connects TRBV6-1 to TRBJ1-5; D remains ambiguous. V was pared by 3 bases and J by 0 bases, with 9 bases between. The CDR3 covers 15 residues. The germline gives CDR1 MNHNS, CDR2 SASEGT. The CDR3 spells CASSEPGISNQPQHF. The DNA for the CDR3 is TGTGCCAGCAGTGAGCCCGGGATTAGCAATCAGCCCCAGCATTTT.